These T cell receptor beta chains were read from a single sample in a study of shared clonotypes between healthy human individuals. Sequencing was performed with immunoSEQ multiplex PCR; in TCRdb, only in-frame clones are kept and a portion is missing. Among around 1.9 million clones listed, 85% to 95% were seen once. Input material: naive CD8+ T cells from PBMCs. The receptors stem from a man aged 18 to 35 in good health. Some clones in this sample may be carry-over from other donors' samples. CDR3s include the opening cysteine and the closing phenylalanine or tryptophan. Only some rows state a clone size, as once, few, many or a class for expanded clones.

NA	TRBV29-1	CSVDPGVGGMNTEAFF
NA	TRBV4-1	CASSQWKRGSSYNEQFF
NA	TRBV2	CASSVTVSSYEQYF
once	TRBV25-1	CASSESDSPLHF
NA	TRBV7-3	CASSLIGGDTEAFF
once	TRBV13	CASSLDAGSYEQYF
NA	TRBV7-9	CASSYSLVGYGYTF
NA	TRBV7-2	CASRVSYEQYF
NA	TRBV19	CASSGTLSHYGYTF
once	TRBV27	CASGPLGWPQHF
NA	TRBV5-6	CASGLQEDYGYTF
NA	TRBV19	CASSIDQEETQYF
NA	TRBV7-6	CASSTSGRRTDTQYF
NA	TRBV6-1	CASSEAGITGNQPQHF
NA	TRBV25-1	CASRQGALQTNEKLFF
NA	TRBV28	CASSYTLPLTSGRMMSYNEQFF
NA	TRBV7-9	CASSLDSGELFF
NA	TRBV28	CASSLDTGARGYTF
NA	TRBV5-1	CASREGRAGGYSSDEQYF
NA	TRBV9	CASSYTGTGHERSYGYTF
NA	TRBV5-1	CASSETGFSEQFF
NA	TRBV7-9	CASSLLGTGGKETQYF
NA	TRBV6-5	CASSYSRFYEQYF
NA	TRBV27	CASSRRTGVNEQFF
NA	TRBV19	CASSIPRPARTTEQFF
NA	TRBV9	CASSGREGDGTDTQYF
NA	TRBV5-4	CASSPSGHNEQFF
NA	TRBV7-9	CASSSSRPPNWDTIYF
once	TRBV4-2	CASSQDGGQGWEKLFF
NA	TRBV4-1	CASSRVLKAEGDTIYF
NA	TRBV27	CASSQRGQGTEAFF
NA	TRBV29-1	CSVSSYNEQFF
NA	TRBV7-9	CASTGRGTEAFF
NA	TRBV28	CASTRDRGIGEQFF